The rows below give T cell receptor beta chains drawn from one sample of a study of OX40 agonist ivuxolimab in advanced cancers. This table comes from immunoSEQ multiplex PCR, and its TCRdb copy is limited to in-frame clones, with some not included. The sample carries 65,000 to 80,000 clones, approximately 80% recorded once. The specimen comprised CD4+ or CD8+ T cells sorted from blood, sampled in a trial of the OX40 agonist ivuxolimab. Receptor source: an adult with an advanced solid tumor such as melanoma, head and neck, liver or kidney cancer. CDR3s include the opening cysteine and the closing phenylalanine or tryptophan. The D gene is left open where the match is weak. Part of the rows lack a size; the others show once, few, many or a class for expanded clones.

v_gene	d_gene	j_gene	abundance	CDR3aa	CDR3nt
TRBV29-1	-	TRBJ2-1	-	CSVPKRGDNEQFF	TGCAGCGTCCCCAAAAGGGGTGACAATGAGCAGTTCTTC
TRBV7-2	TRBD2	TRBJ2-5	-	CASSLSSGSSQTQYF	TGTGCCAGCAGCTTGAGTAGCGGGAGCAGTCAGACCCAGTACTTC
TRBV28	-	TRBJ2-7	-	CASSTPRGVTPYEQYF	TGTGCCAGCAGCACACCCAGGGGTGTAACTCCCTACGAGCAGTACTTC
TRBV7-2	-	TRBJ2-5	-	CASSRQYQETQYF	TGTGCCAGCAGCCGACAGTACCAAGAGACCCAGTACTTC
TRBV4-1	TRBD1	TRBJ1-2	-	CASSQVQGGYGYTF	TGCGCCAGCAGCCAAGTTCAGGGGGGATATGGCTACACCTTC
TRBV18	-	TRBJ2-2	-	CASSPSDTGELFF	TGTGCCAGCTCACCGAGCGACACCGGGGAGCTGTTTTTT
TRBV28	-	TRBJ1-2	-	CASSLRSGLVTYGYTF	TGTGCCAGCAGTCTCCGGAGCGGGTTGGTTACCTATGGCTACACCTTC
TRBV12-5	-	TRBJ2-2	-	CASGLVSSQMLKESGELFF	TGTGCTAGTGGTTTGGTATCGTCTCAGATGTTAAAGGAATCCGGGGAGCTGTTTTTT
TRBV27	TRBD1	TRBJ2-5	-	CASSLLGQETQYF	TGTGCCAGCAGTTTGTTGGGACAGGAGACCCAGTACTTC
TRBV6-6	TRBD1	TRBJ2-3	-	CASSEGAEDTQYF	TGTGCCAGTTCCGAGGGGGCGGAAGATACGCAGTATTTT
TRBV10-3	-	TRBJ2-7	-	CAIKSSAYEQYF	TGTGCCATCAAGTCGTCAGCCTACGAGCAGTACTTC
TRBV5-1	-	TRBJ2-6	-	CASSLRGGAGANVLTF	TGCGCCAGCAGCTTGAGGGGGGGCGCTGGGGCCAACGTCCTGACTTTC
TRBV4-2	TRBD2	TRBJ2-3	-	CASSQWGLAVSGDDTQYF	TGTGCCAGCAGTCAATGGGGACTAGCGGTGTCAGGGGATGATACGCAGTATTTT
TRBV5-6	TRBD1	TRBJ1-2	-	CASSLLGTGGASSYTF	TGTGCCAGCAGCCTGCTAGGGACAGGGGGCGCAAGTAGCTACACCTTC
TRBV7-8	-	TRBJ2-2	once	CASSLEDRELFF	TGTGCCAGCAGCTTAGAGGACCGGGAGCTGTTTTTT
TRBV27	-	TRBJ2-3	-	CASSTDTQYF	TGTGCCAGCTCAACAGATACGCAGTATTTT
TRBV11-2	-	TRBJ2-7	few	CASSLDVDGYEQYF	TGTGCCAGCAGCTTAGATGTGGACGGCTACGAGCAGTACTTC
TRBV7-2	TRBD2	TRBJ2-7	-	CASSPQRGFYEQYF	TGTGCCAGCAGCCCTCAGCGGGGCTTCTACGAGCAGTACTTC
TRBV6-1	TRBD2	TRBJ2-2	-	CASSELAGVSGELFF	TGTGCCAGCAGTGAGCTAGCGGGGGTTTCCGGGGAGCTGTTTTTT
TRBV19	TRBD2	TRBJ2-5	-	CASSSAGDRETQYF	TGTGCCAGTAGTAGTGCGGGAGATCGGGAGACCCAGTACTTC
TRBV6-1	-	TRBJ1-2	few	CASSDAGDGGGYTF	TGTGCCAGCAGTGACGCGGGAGACGGCGGGGGCTACACCTTC
TRBV10-3	-	TRBJ1-2	-	CAIGNVRDKSGGYTF	TGTGCCATCGGAAACGTCAGGGATAAGTCTGGTGGCTACACCTTC
TRBV19	-	TRBJ1-1	-	CASSMGSNTEAFF	TGTGCCAGTAGTATGGGTTCGAACACTGAAGCTTTCTTT
TRBV7-2	TRBD2	TRBJ2-1	-	CASSLSGTYNEQFF	TGTGCCAGCAGCCTTAGCGGGACCTACAATGAGCAGTTCTTC
TRBV6-1	-	TRBJ1-4	-	CASSEATGEKLFF	TGTGCCAGCAGTGAAGCAACGGGGGAAAAACTGTTTTTT
TRBV9	-	TRBJ2-6	-	CASSVGRSGANVLTF	TGTGCCAGCAGCGTAGGGCGATCTGGGGCCAACGTCCTGACTTTC
TRBV4-3	-	TRBJ1-6	-	CASSQDSQGYNSPLHF	TGCGCCAGCAGCCAAGACAGTCAGGGCTATAATTCACCCCTCCACTTT
TRBV7-9	-	TRBJ1-1	-	CATRPKDRNTEAFF	TGTGCCACCCGACCCAAGGACAGGAACACTGAAGCTTTCTTT